One and the same sample provided the 18 T cell receptor beta chains below, sequenced in a study of OX40 agonist ivuxolimab in advanced cancers. Clones were sequenced by immunoSEQ multiplex PCR, and TCRdb holds only the in-frame ones, with some missing. The sample yields fewer than 85,000 clones, roughly 85% seen once. Specimen: CD4+ or CD8+ T cells sorted from blood, collected in a trial of the OX40 agonist ivuxolimab. All receptors come from an adult with an advanced solid tumor such as melanoma, head and neck, liver or kidney cancer.

The chain employs TRBV5-6 and TRBJ1-6; 12 nucleotides align to TRBD1. The J segment lost 11 bases and the V segment lost 1 base, leaving 10 bases of the junction unmatched. The CDR3 has 17 residues. Germline CDR1 reads SGHDT; CDR2 reads YYEEEE. The CDR3 is CASSLWGQGASAAPLHF. The CDR3 bases are TGTGCCAGCAGCTTGTGGGGACAGGGGGCGAGCGCGGCACCCCTCCACTTT. Looking up the rest from reference TRBV5-6 and TRBJ1-6 gives the full variable domain: DAGVTQSPTHLIKTRGQQVTLRCSPKSGHDTVSWYQQALGQGPQFIFQYYEEEERQRGNFPDRFSGHQFPNYSSELNVNALLLGDSALYLCASSLWGQGASAAPLHFGNGTRLTVT.

V is TRBV30 and J is TRBJ1-2; D is perhaps TRBD1 (6 bases). CDR3 length equals 15 residues. Between the trimmed V and J ends, which lost 2 bases and 3 bases, there was a span of 16 bases. Germline V gene data show CDR1 as GTSNPN and CDR2 as SVGIG (reference sequence). This chain's CDR3 is CAWSPMGGSDYGYTF. Here the CDR3 DNA reads TGTGCCTGGAGTCCAATGGGGGGCTCGGACTATGGCTACACCTTC.

The chain joins TRBV7-3 to TRBJ1-4; no clear D gene. CDR3 length equals 13 residues. V lost 1 base and J lost 7, with 7 bases in between. CDR1 and CDR2 (germline): SGHTA, FQGTGA. CDR3 protein: CASSLRRAEKLFF. The CDR3, as DNA: TGTGCCAGCAGCTTAAGGCGGGCTGAAAAACTGTTTTTT.

V gene TRBV5-8 combines with J gene TRBJ2-5; TRBD2 matches 7 bases. This CDR3 is 15 amino acids long. Trimming took 4 bases from V and 4 from J; bases not matched to a gene: 10. CDR1 is SGHTS and CDR2 is YDEGEE in the germline V gene. The CDR3 reads CASSQWLGRGETQYF. CDR3 nucleotides: TGTGCCAGCAGCCAATGGTTGGGGAGGGGAGAGACCCAGTACTTC.

This chain uses TRBV7-2 with TRBJ1-5; weak D call: TRBD1 (5 bases). CDR3 length equals 14 residues. The ends were cut back, 1 base at V and 9 bases at J, with 13 bases in the middle. Per the germline V gene, CDR1 is SGHTA and CDR2 is FQGNSA. CDR3 in amino acids: CASSLGEAQGPQHF. As DNA, the CDR3 is TGTGCCAGCAGCTTAGGGGAGGCTCAGGGGCCCCAGCATTTT.

The rearrangement links TRBV6-1 to TRBJ2-7, with 7 nucleotides matching TRBD1. The CDR3 totals 15 residues. Germline V gene data show CDR1 as MNHNS and CDR2 as SASEGT. V dropped 4 bases and J dropped 5; count of bases not matched to a gene: 11. CDR3 residues: CASSAGAGGVNEQYF. DNA of the CDR3: TGTGCCAGCAGTGCTGGGGCAGGGGGTGTCAACGAGCAGTACTTC.

This clone is a singleton in its sample. The chain is built from TRBV6-1 and TRBJ1-2; TRBD1 might be the D (5 bases). The CDR3 extends over 13 amino acids. The germline V gene encodes CDR1 MNHNS and CDR2 SASEGT. The ends were cut back, 10 bases at V and 4 bases at J, with 16 bases in the middle. This chain's CDR3 is CATQGSRAYGYTF. CDR3 nucleotides: TGTGCCACCCAGGGATCCAGGGCCTATGGCTACACCTTC.

This chain links TRBV6-1 with TRBJ1-6; no definite D call. V lost 4 bases and J lost 10, with 14 bases in between. From germline, CDR1 is MNHNS and CDR2 SASEGT. CDR3 length equals 14 residues. The CDR3 reads CASSARDRRSPLHF. In DNA form, the CDR3 reads TGTGCCAGCAGTGCTAGGGATCGGCGATCACCCCTCCACTTT.

The chain couples TRBV9 to TRBJ1-1; TRBD1 matches at 11 bases. Trimming at V came to 4 bases and at J to 7 bases, leaving 9 bases not matched to a gene. Germline V CDR1 and CDR2: SGDLS, YYNGEE. The CDR3 runs 15 residues. CDR3: CASSPRGQGANEAFF. CDR3 in DNA: TGTGCCAGCAGCCCACGAGGACAGGGGGCTAATGAAGCTTTCTTT.

This clone came up once. The genes are TRBV19 and TRBJ2-5, with D hard to call. Germline loops: CDR1 LNHDA, CDR2 SQIVND (reference sequence). The CDR3 sequence is 13 residues long. V was cut by 6 bases and J by 4 bases, with 12 bases left in between. CDR3 sequence reads: CASRFASGETQYF. DNA for the CDR3: TGTGCCAGTAGATTCGCGAGTGGAGAGACCCAGTACTTC.

V gene TRBV25-1 combines with J gene TRBJ2-3; D possibly corresponds to TRBD2 (6 bases). Deletions cut 5 bases from V and 5 bases from J, with 17 bases between. The germline V gene has CDR1 MGHDK and CDR2 SYGVNS. The CDR3 loop spans 15 amino acids. CDR3 region: CASSPSPGRKDTQYF. In DNA form, the CDR3 reads TGTGCCAGCAGTCCCTCCCCGGGGAGGAAAGATACGCAGTATTTT. The entire variable domain, with the rest obtained from reference TRBV25-1 and TRBJ2-3, is as follows: EADIYQTPRYLVIGTGKKITLECSQTMGHDKMYWYQQDPGMELHLIHYSYGVNSTEKGDLSSESTVSRIRTEHFPLTLESARPSHTSQYLCASSPSPGRKDTQYFGPGTRLTVL.

This clone has just one count. This sequence joins TRBV10-3 and TRBJ2-1; D is tentatively TRBD1 or TRBD2 (6 bases each). The CDR3 runs to 13 residues. Germline V gene data show CDR1 as ENHRY and CDR2 as SYGVKD. V lost 2 bases and J 5 bases, leaving 7 bases between the germline ends. The chain's CDR3 is CAISERGDNEQFF. The CDR3 region has the DNA TGTGCCATCAGTGAGAGGGGGGACAATGAGCAGTTCTTC.

This chain uses TRBV19 with TRBJ2-3, with D perhaps given as TRBD1 or TRBD2 (5 bases each). V lost 7 bases and J lost 6, with 17 bases in between. The CDR3 spans 14 residues. The germline gives CDR1 LNHDA, CDR2 SQIVND (reference sequence). The CDR3 protein is CASTDSGRVDTQYF. The CDR3 region has the DNA TGTGCCAGTACTGACAGCGGACGTGTCGATACGCAGTATTTT.

Written as DNA, the CDR3 is TGTGCCAGCACAATGGGAGGGGAAGATACGCAGTATTTT. It codes for CASTMGGEDTQYF. The V gene is TRBV9, the J gene TRBJ2-3, with 7 bases lining up with TRBD2. Germline CDR1 reads SGDLS; CDR2 reads YYNGEE. The CDR3 length is 13 residues. V lost 6 bases to trimming and J lost 5 bases; unmatched junction nucleotides: 6.

The count of this clone is one. The chain carries TRBV18 and TRBJ2-5; 10 positions match TRBD1. The CDR3 loop spans 16 amino acids. The germline gives CDR1 KGHSH, CDR2 LQKENI. The V gene end was trimmed by 4 bases and the J gene end by 5 bases; junction bases not matched to a gene: 10. CDR3 bases: TGTGCCAGCTCACGACTGACAGGGGGCATCAGGGAGACCCAGTACTTC. It is translated as CASSRLTGGIRETQYF.

V gene TRBV5-1 combines with J gene TRBJ1-2; no definite D call. The CDR3 sequence is 14 residues long. CDR1 is SGHRS and CDR2 is YFSETQ in the germline V gene. With 0 bases removed from V and 4 bases from J, the gap between germline ends came to 10 bases. The CDR3 loop reads CASSLEASLYGYTF. For the CDR3, the DNA is TGCGCCAGCAGCTTGGAGGCCTCGCTCTATGGCTACACCTTC.

The chain uses TRBV11-1 and TRBJ2-1, with D perhaps TRBD1 (5 bases). Germline V gene data show CDR1 as SGHAT and CDR2 as FQDESV (reference sequence). The CDR3 consists of 15 residues. Trimming pared 0 bases from V and 8 bases from J, leaving 14 bases between. CDR3: CASSLALQGTDEQFF. In nucleotides, the CDR3 is TGTGCCAGCAGCTTAGCGCTCCAGGGTACGGATGAGCAGTTCTTC.

A single count supports this clone. The chain links TRBV6-6 to TRBJ2-7; the match to TRBD2 covers 9 bases. V was pared by 5 bases and J by 1 base, with 6 bases of the junction left unmatched. In germline, CDR1 is MNHNY, CDR2 SVGAGI (reference sequence). The CDR3 consists of 15 residues. The CDR3 loop is CASSDSGGPSYEQYF. CDR3 in DNA: TGTGCCAGCAGTGATAGCGGGGGCCCGTCCTACGAGCAGTACTTC.